Listed here is a single TCR beta chain. The data belong to a study of blood T cell repertoires in COVID-19. Study at large: Specimens from acute and convalescent COVID-19 originated in the United States, Italy and Spain. From T cells, B-cell-depleted T cells, or PBMCs came the material, which was cDNA or gDNA.

How the authors handled the data: Cell counts per sample came from amplifying reference gene primers. TCRdb keeps only in-frame clones here, not all; method: immunoSEQ multiplex PCR. V and J calls and clone size are given by that table; D and trimming were obtained from the DNA. The sample has about 280,000 clones; roughly 88% are singletons. The CDR3 contains 12 residues. CDR1 is SNHLY, CDR2 FYNNEI, per germline. With 10 bases clipped from V and 10 bases from J, the junction kept 12 bases outside the gene matches. The receptor comes from a woman aged 70-85 years with acute or convalescent COVID-19. What was sequenced was peripheral blood. This chain links TRBV2 with TRBJ1-2; 7 nucleotides match TRBD1. CDR3 DNA sequence: TGTGCCACAGGCGACAGGGTAGGTCCCTACACCTTC. Protein product: CATGDRVGPYTF.